Below, one T cell receptor beta chain is given with its context. This record comes from a study of technical replicates of blood from several donors. Germline CDR1 reads SQVTM; CDR2 reads ANQGSEA. V was clipped by 3 bases and J by 4 bases, with 11 bases between them. The CDR3 is made up of 13 amino acids. TCRdb's copy holds only in-frame clones and misses some; the assay was immunoSEQ multiplex PCR. The sample yields around 58,000 clones, approximately 86% seen once. Input material: PBMCs. This rearrangement joins TRBV29-1 to TRBJ2-3, with D possibly matching TRBD2 (6 bases). This TCR came from a human donor in good health. Some clones in this sample may be carry-over from other donors' samples. The CDR3 nucleotides read TGCAGCGTTGATCAGGGAGGAGCAGATACGCAGTATTTT. Encoded protein: CSVDQGGADTQYF.